This T cell receptor (beta chain) emerged from a study of cytomegalovirus exposure and HLA in healthy donors. PCR employed 60 Vbeta and 13 Jbeta primers. The protocol was immunoSEQ multiplex PCR, while the TCRdb copy is restricted to in-frame clones and leaves out a portion. The sample has 200,000 to 250,000 clones, around 85% seen once. In the case of this clone: What it binds is not known.

Study observations and caveats: Cytomegalovirus-associated TCR beta chains were listed, numbering around 150. As immune exposure information, only CMV serostatus was available.

The receptor comes from a human donor in good health. Sequenced input: PBMCs.

CDR3 sequence: CASSLPGGLYSNQPQHF. DNA for the CDR3: TGCGCCAGCAGCTTACCAGGGGGACTCTATAGCAATCAGCCCCAGCATTTT. The V call is TRBV5-1, the J call TRBJ1-5; TRBD1 agrees at 7 bases. V was clipped by 2 bases and J by 0 bases; unmatched bases: 8. CDR3 length: 17 amino acids. Germline V gene sequence: CDR1 SGHRS, CDR2 YFSETQ.